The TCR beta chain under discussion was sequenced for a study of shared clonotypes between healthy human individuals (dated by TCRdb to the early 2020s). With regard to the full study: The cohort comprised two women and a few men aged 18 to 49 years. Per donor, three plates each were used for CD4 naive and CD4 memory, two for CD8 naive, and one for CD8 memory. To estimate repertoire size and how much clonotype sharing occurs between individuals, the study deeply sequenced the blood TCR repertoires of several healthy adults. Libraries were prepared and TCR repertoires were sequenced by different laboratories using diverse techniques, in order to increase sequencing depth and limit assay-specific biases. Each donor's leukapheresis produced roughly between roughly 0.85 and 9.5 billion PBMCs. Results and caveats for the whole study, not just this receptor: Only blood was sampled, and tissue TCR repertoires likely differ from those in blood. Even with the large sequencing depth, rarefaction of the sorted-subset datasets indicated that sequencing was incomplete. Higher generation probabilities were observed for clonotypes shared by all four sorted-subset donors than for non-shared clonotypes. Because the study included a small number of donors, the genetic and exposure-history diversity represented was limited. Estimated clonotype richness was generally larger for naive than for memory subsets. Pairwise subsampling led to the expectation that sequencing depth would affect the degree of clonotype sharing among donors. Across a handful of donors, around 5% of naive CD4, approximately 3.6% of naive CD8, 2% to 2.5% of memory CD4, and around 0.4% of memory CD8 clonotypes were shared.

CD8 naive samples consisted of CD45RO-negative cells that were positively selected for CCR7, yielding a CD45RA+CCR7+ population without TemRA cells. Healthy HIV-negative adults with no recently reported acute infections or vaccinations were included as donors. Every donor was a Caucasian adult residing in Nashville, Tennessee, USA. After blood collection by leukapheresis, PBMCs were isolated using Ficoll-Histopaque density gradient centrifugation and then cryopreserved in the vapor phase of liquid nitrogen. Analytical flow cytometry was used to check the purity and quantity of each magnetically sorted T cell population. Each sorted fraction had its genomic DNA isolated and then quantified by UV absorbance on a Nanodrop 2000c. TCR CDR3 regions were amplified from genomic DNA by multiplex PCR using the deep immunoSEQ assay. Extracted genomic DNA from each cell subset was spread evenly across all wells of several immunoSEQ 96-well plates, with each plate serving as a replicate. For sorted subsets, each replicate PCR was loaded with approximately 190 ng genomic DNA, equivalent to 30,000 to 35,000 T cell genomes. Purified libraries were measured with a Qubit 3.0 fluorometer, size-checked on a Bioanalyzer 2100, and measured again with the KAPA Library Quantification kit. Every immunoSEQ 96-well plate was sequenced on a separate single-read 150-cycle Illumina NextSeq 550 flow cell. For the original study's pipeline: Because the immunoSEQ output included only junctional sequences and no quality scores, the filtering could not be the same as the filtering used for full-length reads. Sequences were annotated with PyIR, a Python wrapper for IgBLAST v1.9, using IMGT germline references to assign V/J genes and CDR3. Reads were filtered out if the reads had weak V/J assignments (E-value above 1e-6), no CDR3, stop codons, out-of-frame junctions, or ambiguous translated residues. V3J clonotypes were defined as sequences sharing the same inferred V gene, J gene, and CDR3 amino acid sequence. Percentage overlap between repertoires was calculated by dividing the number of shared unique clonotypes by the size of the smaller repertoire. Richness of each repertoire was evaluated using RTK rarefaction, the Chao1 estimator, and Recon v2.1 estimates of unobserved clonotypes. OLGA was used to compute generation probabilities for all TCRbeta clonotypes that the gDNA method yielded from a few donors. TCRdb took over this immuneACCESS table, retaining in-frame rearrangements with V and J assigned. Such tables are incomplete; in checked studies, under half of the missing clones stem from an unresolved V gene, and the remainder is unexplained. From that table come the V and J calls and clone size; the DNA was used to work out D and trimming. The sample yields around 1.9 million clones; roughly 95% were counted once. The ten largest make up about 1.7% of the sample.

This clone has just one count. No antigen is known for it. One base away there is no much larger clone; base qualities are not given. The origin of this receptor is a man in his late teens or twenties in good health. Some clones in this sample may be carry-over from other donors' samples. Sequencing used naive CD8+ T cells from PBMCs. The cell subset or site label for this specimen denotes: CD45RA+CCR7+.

In nucleotide form, the sequence is TGTGCCAGCTCCGTGGGGGCGTATTACGAGCAGTACTTC. It encodes CASSVGAYYEQYF. Recombination connected TRBV27 to TRBJ2-7; TRBD1 is a possible D gene, resting on 6 matching bases. According to the germline V gene (reference sequence), CDR1 reads MNHEY and CDR2 reads SMNVEV. From cysteine to phenylalanine, the CDR3 is 13 amino acids long. Only the CDR3 DNA is retained, 39 bases long and in frame from the first base. At the junction V is shortened by 8 bases and J by 4 bases, with 15 bases in between.